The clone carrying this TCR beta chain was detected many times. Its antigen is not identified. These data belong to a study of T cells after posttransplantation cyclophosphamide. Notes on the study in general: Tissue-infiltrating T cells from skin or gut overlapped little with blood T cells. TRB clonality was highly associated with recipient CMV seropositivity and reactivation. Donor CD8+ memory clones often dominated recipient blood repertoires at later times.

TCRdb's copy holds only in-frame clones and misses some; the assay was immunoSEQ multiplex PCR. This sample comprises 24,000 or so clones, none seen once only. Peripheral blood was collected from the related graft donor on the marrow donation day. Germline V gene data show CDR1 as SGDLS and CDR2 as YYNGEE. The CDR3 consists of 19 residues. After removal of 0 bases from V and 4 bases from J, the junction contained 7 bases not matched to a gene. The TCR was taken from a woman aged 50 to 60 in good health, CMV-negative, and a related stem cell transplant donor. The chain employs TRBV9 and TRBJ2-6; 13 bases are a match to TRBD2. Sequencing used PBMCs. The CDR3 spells CASSVATSGRALGANVLTF. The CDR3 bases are TGTGCCAGCAGCGTAGCTACTAGCGGGAGGGCCCTGGGGGCCAACGTCCTGACTTTC. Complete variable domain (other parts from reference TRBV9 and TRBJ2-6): DSGVTQTPKHLITATGQRVTLRCSPRSGDLSVYWYQQSLDQGLQFLIQYYNGEERAKGNILERFSAQQFPDLHSELNLSSLELGDSALYFCASSVATSGRALGANVLTFGAGSRLTVL.